These T cell receptor beta chains were read from a single sample in a study of T-cell memory formation after mild COVID-19. Via MiXCR, TCRdb re-called the 5' RACE reads, giving one row per CDR3 protein. The sample yields approximately 170,000 distinct CDR3 sequences, around 13% seen once. Sequenced input: PBMCs or a T cell subset sorted from them (not recorded which). These receptor sequences come from a man aged 18 to 35 who had mild COVID-19 (a few samples of this study predate the infection). Cell type and time point are not known. The CDR3 runs from the conserved cysteine through the conserved F or W. The order of the fields is CDR3 length, V gene, clone size, D gene, J gene, CDR3 DNA, CDR3 protein. The D gene is left open where the match is weak. The size entry is marked missing in some rows and otherwise reads once, few, many or a size class.

13,TRBV7-9,few,.,TRBJ1-1,TGTGCCAGCAGCTCGGAGGGGGACACTGAAGCTTTCTTT,CASSSEGDTEAFF
13,TRBV5-1,few,.,TRBJ1-2,TGCGCCAGCAGCCCGGCGACAGGAGGTGGCTACACCTTC,CASSPATGGGYTF
15,TRBV18,many,TRBD2,TRBJ2-1,TGTGCCAGCTCCCCACTAGCGGGGGCGTACAATGAGCAGTTCTTC,CASSPLAGAYNEQFF
13,TRBV7-9,.,TRBD2,TRBJ2-1,TGTGCCAGCAGCGCCTCTCGGACTAGCGAGCAGTTCTTC,CASSASRTSEQFF
14,TRBV5-1,few,.,TRBJ1-1,TGCGCCAGCAGCTTACTAAGTTCCAACACTGAAGCTTTCTTT,CASSLLSSNTEAFF
12,TRBV7-8,once,.,TRBJ1-4,TGTGCCAGCAGCTACCGGTGGGAAAAACTGTTTTTT,CASSYRWEKLFF
15,TRBV11-2,few,TRBD2,TRBJ2-1,TGTGCCAGCAGCTTCCGGCTAGCGGGTTACAATGAGCAGTTCTTC,CASSFRLAGYNEQFF
14,TRBV10-2,.,.,TRBJ1-1,TGCGCCAGCAGTGACCCAGGAACAAACACTGAAGCTTTCTTT,CASSDPGTNTEAFF
16,TRBV20-1,many,.,TRBJ2-3,TGCAGTGCCCCACCGGCCGGGGTGGGGAGCACAGATACGCAGTATTTT,CSAPPAGVGSTDTQYF
14,TRBV7-2,few,.,TRBJ2-2,TGTGCCAGCAGCTTAGATGGGGCGGCCGGGGAGCTGTTTTTT,CASSLDGAAGELFF
13,TRBV7-9,.,.,TRBJ2-3,TGTGCCATCAGTCCCCCGCTTTGGGATACGCAGTATTTT,CAISPPLWDTQYF
15,TRBV20-1,many,.,TRBJ2-7,TGCAGTGCTAGTTCGGACAGTTGGAGCTCCTACGAGCAGTACTTC,CSASSDSWSSYEQYF
15,TRBV11-2,.,.,TRBJ2-5,TGTGCCAGCACCATTATCCCAGGGACCGAAGAGACCCAGTACTTC,CASTIIPGTEETQYF
13,TRBV7-2,few,.,TRBJ1-5,TGTGCCAGCAGCTTCCAGATCAATCAGCCCCAGCATTTT,CASSFQINQPQHF
15,TRBV6-6,few,.,TRBJ1-1,TGTGCCAGCAGTTACCGGACTGGCAGGGCCCATGAAGCTTTCTTT,CASSYRTGRAHEAFF
17,TRBV5-1,few,TRBD2,TRBJ2-2,TGCGCCAGCAGCTTACTTAGCGGGGGGGCCGGCACCGGGGAGCTGTTTTTT,CASSLLSGGAGTGELFF
13,TRBV29-1,.,.,TRBJ2-1,TGCAGCGTTGAAACTAGCCGGCGGATTGAGCAGTTCTTC,CSVETSRRIEQFF
14,TRBV5-6,few,TRBD1,TRBJ1-4,TGTGCCAGCAGCCCTTTCGAGGACAGGGGAAAACTGTTTTTT,CASSPFEDRGKLFF
14,TRBV5-1,.,.,TRBJ1-3,TGCGCCAGCAGCCTCGGGACGGGTGGAAACACCATATATTTT,CASSLGTGGNTIYF
16,TRBV19,.,TRBD2,TRBJ2-1,TGTGCCAGTAGTACCCTAGCGCTAGCGGGGTACAATGAGCAGTTCTTC,CASSTLALAGYNEQFF
13,TRBV20-1,few,TRBD1,TRBJ2-1,TGCAGTGCTAGAAGCAGGACGCCAGGGGGACAGTTCTTC,CSARSRTPGGQFF
17,TRBV4-2,many,TRBD1,TRBJ1-5,TGTGCCAGCAGCCAACTCGATCAGGGGACAGGGGGTGACCCCCAGCATTTT,CASSQLDQGTGGDPQHF
20,TRBV19,.,TRBD1,TRBJ1-1,TGTGCCAGTAGTGCCCAAGAGCGATTGAAAGCGGGACAGCTGAACACTGAAGCTTTCTTT,CASSAQERLKAGQLNTEAFF
16,TRBV4-1,few,.,TRBJ2-3,TGCGCCAGCAGACTGGCCGGGGGCCGGGGCACAGATACGCAGTATTTT,CASRLAGGRGTDTQYF
17,TRBV27,.,TRBD2,TRBJ2-5,TGTGCCAGCAGTTTCCACAAACTAGCGGGACGGCCTGAGACCCAGTACTTC,CASSFHKLAGRPETQYF
14,TRBV5-1,.,.,TRBJ1-1,TGCGCCAGCAGCCTTTCCGGGACGAACACTGAAGCTTTCTTT,CASSLSGTNTEAFF
13,TRBV7-2,.,.,TRBJ2-1,TGTGCCAGCAGCAACGAGGTTTACAATGAGCAGTTCTTC,CASSNEVYNEQFF
14,TRBV12-3/TRBV12-4,few,.,TRBJ1-2,TGTGCCAGCTGTTCACCACAGAGGGCCTATGGCTACACCTTC,CASCSPQRAYGYTF
15,TRBV2,.,.,TRBJ2-6,TGTGCCAGCACCACCGAGGGCTCTGGGGCCAACGTCCTGACTTTC,CASTTEGSGANVLTF
15,TRBV5-1,few,TRBD1,TRBJ2-1,TGCGCCAGTACGGACAGGCTAAGCTCCTACAATGAGCAGTTCTTC,CASTDRLSSYNEQFF
13,TRBV7-6,.,.,TRBJ1-3,TGTGCCAGCAGCTTAGCCCCGTCAGTAGCTCTATATTTT,CASSLAPSVALYF
14,TRBV5-1,many,.,TRBJ2-2,TGCGCCAGCAGCGTTACTCTAGAGAACGGGGAGCTGTTTTTT,CASSVTLENGELFF
14,TRBV30,.,TRBD1,TRBJ2-7,TGTGCCTGGAGTGTAGGTACAGGGGGCTACGAGCAGTACTTC,CAWSVGTGGYEQYF
11,TRBV29-1,.,.,TRBJ1-2,TGCAGCGTTTCAGGGAACTATGGCTACACCTTC,CSVSGNYGYTF
12,TRBV12-3/TRBV12-4,.,.,TRBJ2-7,TGTGCCAGCAGTCACGAGGCCTACGAGCAGTACTTC,CASSHEAYEQYF
13,TRBV6-1,few,.,TRBJ1-2,TGTGCCAGCAGTTCCCGTCGGGGTCATGGCTACACCTTC,CASSSRRGHGYTF
16,TRBV7-2,few,TRBD1,TRBJ1-3,TGTGCCAGCAGCTTGATGACAGGGGGCTCTGGAAACACCATATATTTT,CASSLMTGGSGNTIYF
15,TRBV9,few,TRBD1,TRBJ2-7,TGTGCCAGCAGCGCAAGGGACAGGGGTACCTACGAGCAGTACTTC,CASSARDRGTYEQYF
14,TRBV7-2,few,TRBD1,TRBJ2-3,TGTGCCAGCAGAAACAGGGGTAGCACAGATACGCAGTATTTT,CASRNRGSTDTQYF
13,TRBV9,.,.,TRBJ1-6,TGTGCCAGCAGCGTAGCCCTAGTGAGCACCCTCCACTTT,CASSVALVSTLHF
12,TRBV6-5,few,.,TRBJ2-1,TGTGCCAGCAGGCCACTAGACGGGGAGCAGTTCTTC,CASRPLDGEQFF
13,TRBV18,.,.,TRBJ2-5,TGTGCCAGCTCACCTAGCGCGAGGGAGACCCAGTACTTC,CASSPSARETQYF
14,TRBV7-2,few,TRBD1,TRBJ1-1,TGTGCCAGCAGCGGACAGGGGGCTCTTACTGAAGCTTTCTTT,CASSGQGALTEAFF
14,TRBV5-1,few,.,TRBJ2-2,TGCGCCAGCAGCCCCCGGCAAGACACCGGGGAGCTGTTTTTT,CASSPRQDTGELFF
15,TRBV2,.,.,TRBJ1-1,TGTGCCAGCAGTAAAAGGGGGGGGTCGAGCACTGAAGCTTTCTTT,CASSKRGGSSTEAFF
17,TRBV6-5,.,.,TRBJ2-6,TGTGCCAGCAGTTACTCGTTCTCAGGGTCTGGGGCCAACGTCCTGACTTTC,CASSYSFSGSGANVLTF
15,TRBV7-2,.,TRBD1,TRBJ1-1,TGTGCCAGCAGCCCAGGACAGGGGGCAATCACTGAAGCTTTCTTT,CASSPGQGAITEAFF
16,TRBV28,few,.,TRBJ1-3,TGTGCCGCCCTCCAGGTACGGTTGGGCTTCGGAAACACCATATATTTT,CAALQVRLGFGNTIYF
14,TRBV5-1,.,.,TRBJ1-4,TGCGCCAGCAGCTTTCAGGGGAGTAATGAAAAACTGTTTTTT,CASSFQGSNEKLFF
12,TRBV12-3/TRBV12-4,many,TRBD2,TRBJ2-5,TGTGCCAGCAGTGGGGCGGGAGGGACCCAGTACTTC,CASSGAGGTQYF
17,TRBV4-3,.,.,TRBJ2-3,TGCGCCAGCAGCCCCGTTTGGGGGGGGGGCCTAACAGATACGCAGTATTTT,CASSPVWGGGLTDTQYF
15,TRBV7-9,.,TRBD2,TRBJ2-1,TGTGCCAGCAGCCCCCCCGGGACGGGGGGGAATGAGCAGTTCTTC,CASSPPGTGGNEQFF
15,TRBV29-1,.,TRBD1,TRBJ2-3,TGCAGCACCTTCGGCGGCAGGGGGCAAAGAGATACGCAGTATTTT,CSTFGGRGQRDTQYF
13,TRBV7-2,.,TRBD2,TRBJ2-7,TGTGCCAGCGCGACGGGGGGGAGCTACGAGCAGTACTTC,CASATGGSYEQYF
14,TRBV12-3/TRBV12-4,few,.,TRBJ2-7,TGTGCCAGCAGTTTAGTACCTCATATCTACGAGCAGTACTTC,CASSLVPHIYEQYF